Shown below are 17 T cell receptor beta chains from a single sample sequenced in a study of beta chain features in type 1 diabetes. Study-wide results and caveats: TCRB CDR3s were moderately but significantly shorter in Type 1 diabetes patients in all four CD4+ subsets.

What these receptors recognize is not known. Expressed TCRB transcripts were sequenced because the entire RNA isolate underwent reverse transcription. Here immunoSEQ multiplex PCR was the method, and the copy in TCRdb shows in-frame clones only, minus some. Of under 300,000 clones detected, under 20% appear once; the ten largest clones hold approximately 0.086%. Material for sequencing was naive CD4+ T cells from blood. These TCRs come from a young man with type 1 diabetes.

This sequence joins TRBV7-2 and TRBJ2-5; 9 bases are a match to TRBD1. Germline loops: CDR1 SGHTA, CDR2 FQGNSA. J was trimmed by 7 bases and V by 1 base; bases with no gene match: 4. This CDR3 comprises 14 residues. As DNA, the CDR3 is TGTGCCAGCAGCTTAGGGGGGACAGGGTTGACCCAGTACTTC. It yields the protein CASSLGGTGLTQYF.

This clone was seen only a few times. V gene TRBV4-1 combines with J gene TRBJ2-2, with D maybe TRBD2 (6 bases). The germline V and J ends were trimmed by 4 bases and 1 base, with 7 bases remaining between them. Germline CDR1 MGHRA, CDR2 YSYEKL. The CDR3 has 14 residues. CDR3 amino acids: CASSRRENTGELFF. Here the CDR3 DNA reads TGCGCCAGCAGCCGGCGGGAGAACACCGGGGAGCTGTTTTTT.

This clone was counted only a few times. This chain connects TRBV4-3 to TRBJ1-2; D is ambiguous. V dropped 0 bases and J dropped 0 bases, with 5 bases sitting between them. This CDR3 has 14 amino acids. Germline V gene lookup returns CDR1 LGHNA and CDR2 YSLEER. The CDR3 protein is CASSQDAANYGYTF. DNA of the CDR3: TGCGCCAGCAGCCAAGATGCGGCTAACTATGGCTACACCTTC.

The genes are TRBV29-1 and TRBJ2-1; D is perhaps TRBD2 (6 bases). V gave up 5 bases and J gave up 9 bases, with 17 bases separating them. CDR1 is SQVTM and CDR2 is ANQGSEA in the germline V gene. CDR3 length: 13 amino acids. The CDR3 DNA is TGCAGCGTTCAAATAGGGGCCGGGGGTGAGCAGTTCTTC. This encodes CSVQIGAGGEQFF.

This clone was seen a handful of times. The V call is TRBV30, the J call TRBJ2-7, with D unresolved. There are 12 residues in the CDR3. Per germline, CDR1 GTSNPN and CDR2 SVGIG (reference sequence). V was cut by 4 bases and J by 7 bases, with 14 bases left in between. The CDR3 loop is CAWMADPWEQYF. CDR3 bases: TGTGCCTGGATGGCGGACCCGTGGGAGCAGTACTTC.

This clone was seen a handful of times. V usage is TRBV19 and J usage is TRBJ2-7, with TRBD2 matching 13 bases. Trimming took 3 bases from V and 3 from J; bases not matched to a gene: 2. There are 15 residues in the CDR3. CDR1 is LNHDA and CDR2 is SQIVND in the germline V gene (reference sequence). The CDR3 DNA follows: TGTGCCAGTAGTATGAGGACTAGCGGGAGCTACGAGCAGTACTTC. It translates to CASSMRTSGSYEQYF.

The CDR3 is CASSTSVVWNEQFF. CDR3 DNA sequence: TGTGCCAGCAGTACTAGCGTGGTCTGGAATGAGCAGTTCTTC. The genes are TRBV27 and TRBJ2-1; 7 bases match TRBD2. CDR3 length: 14 amino acids. J lost 7 bases, V lost 5 bases, and 8 bases had no gene match. Germline loops: CDR1 MNHEY, CDR2 SMNVEV (reference sequence).

This clone showed up just a few times. The V gene is TRBV9, the J gene TRBJ1-1, with a weak D call TRBD1 (6 bases). With 4 bases removed from V and 5 bases from J, the gap between germline ends came to 12 bases. Germline V gives CDR1 SGDLS, CDR2 YYNGEE. The CDR3 is 13 residues long. CDR3 loop: CASSSSQGTEAFF. Here the CDR3 DNA reads TGTGCCAGCAGCTCATCACAGGGTACTGAAGCTTTCTTT.

This chain uses TRBV29-1 with TRBJ1-1; 8 nucleotides agree with TRBD1. CDR1 SQVTM and CDR2 ANQGSEA come from the germline V gene. Germline trimming cut 3 bases from V and 5 bases from J; bases unmatched to any gene: 5. The length of the CDR3 is 13 residues. CDR3 sequence reads: CSVETGAETEAFF. The DNA of the CDR3 is TGCAGCGTTGAGACAGGGGCGGAGACTGAAGCTTTCTTT.

The V and J genes are TRBV29-1 and TRBJ2-2; D remains unclear. This CDR3 is 14 amino acids long. V was trimmed by 3 bases and J by 0 bases, leaving 8 bases between them. CDR1 is SQVTM, CDR2 ANQGSEA, per germline. The CDR3 coding sequence is TGCAGCGTTGAGTCTCAAGCGAACACCGGGGAGCTGTTTTTT. It codes for CSVESQANTGELFF.

This clone was counted many times. The chain links TRBV14 to TRBJ2-3, with D hard to call. CDR3 length equals 11 residues. Per germline, CDR1 SGHDN and CDR2 FVKESK. V dropped 3 bases and J dropped 2 bases, with 0 bases sitting between them. This CDR3 reads CASSHTDTQYF. CDR3 DNA sequence: TGTGCCAGCAGCCACACAGATACGCAGTATTTT.

The chain combines TRBV4-1 with TRBJ2-7, with D maybe TRBD2 (5 bases). The CDR3 is made up of 13 amino acids. The germline V gene encodes CDR1 MGHRA and CDR2 YSYEKL. The V gene lost 4 bases and the J gene lost 7 bases, with 14 bases spanning the gap. The CDR3 DNA is TGCGCCAGCAGCCCACCGAGGGCAGGAGAGCAGTACTTC. It translates to CASSPPRAGEQYF.

This clone was counted only a few times. The rearrangement joins TRBV10-3 to TRBJ2-1; 8 positions agree with TRBD2. Trimming at V came to 0 bases and at J to 2 bases, leaving 9 bases not matched to a gene. Germline V CDR1 and CDR2: ENHRY, SYGVKD. This CDR3 spans 18 amino acids. The CDR3 bases are TGTGCCATCAGTGAGTCGAGAGGTAGCGGGGAGGCCTACAATGAGCAGTTCTTC. As protein: CAISESRGSGEAYNEQFF.

This clone was observed a few times. The gene calls are TRBV28 and TRBJ1-4, with D unclear. The V end lost 7 bases, the J end lost 5 bases, and 8 bases lay between the germline ends. Germline V gene data show CDR1 as MDHEN and CDR2 as SYDVKM. The CDR3 runs 12 residues. CDR3 sequence reads: CASMAGNEKLFF. The CDR3 coding sequence is TGTGCCAGCATGGCCGGGAATGAAAAACTGTTTTTT.

V is TRBV4-1 and J is TRBJ2-7, with D possibly being TRBD2 (6 bases). Trimming removed 2 bases from V and 5 bases from J, with 16 bases in between. The length of the CDR3 is 15 residues. CDR1 is MGHRA and CDR2 is YSYEKL in the germline V gene. The CDR3: CASSQITSQYHEQYF. CDR3 in DNA: TGCGCCAGCAGCCAAATTACTAGCCAATACCACGAGCAGTACTTC.

The gene calls are TRBV29-1 and TRBJ2-1; 9 nucleotides line up with TRBD2. V dropped 4 bases and J dropped 9; count of bases not matched to a gene: 10. CDR1 SQVTM and CDR2 ANQGSEA come from the germline V gene. The CDR3 is 14 amino acids. Written as DNA, the CDR3 is TGCAGCGTTGTTAGGACTAGCGCTTCCAGTGAGCAGTTCTTC. This translates into CSVVRTSASSEQFF.

The J gene is TRBJ2-7, the V gene TRBV7-2; 7 bases agree with TRBD1. Germline V CDR1 and CDR2: SGHTA, FQGNSA. V was pared by 5 bases and J by 3 bases, with 7 bases of the junction left unmatched. This CDR3 is 14 amino acids long. The CDR3 loop is CASSPRTGVYEQYF. In DNA, the CDR3 is TGTGCCAGCAGCCCCCGGACAGGAGTCTACGAGCAGTACTTC. The full variable domain, completed using reference TRBV7-2 and TRBJ2-7, is GAGVSQSPSNKVTEKGKDVELRCDPISGHTALYWYRQSLGQGLEFLIYFQGNSAPDKSGLPSDRFSAERTGGSVSTLTIQRTQQEDSAVYLCASSPRTGVYEQYFGPGTRLTVT.